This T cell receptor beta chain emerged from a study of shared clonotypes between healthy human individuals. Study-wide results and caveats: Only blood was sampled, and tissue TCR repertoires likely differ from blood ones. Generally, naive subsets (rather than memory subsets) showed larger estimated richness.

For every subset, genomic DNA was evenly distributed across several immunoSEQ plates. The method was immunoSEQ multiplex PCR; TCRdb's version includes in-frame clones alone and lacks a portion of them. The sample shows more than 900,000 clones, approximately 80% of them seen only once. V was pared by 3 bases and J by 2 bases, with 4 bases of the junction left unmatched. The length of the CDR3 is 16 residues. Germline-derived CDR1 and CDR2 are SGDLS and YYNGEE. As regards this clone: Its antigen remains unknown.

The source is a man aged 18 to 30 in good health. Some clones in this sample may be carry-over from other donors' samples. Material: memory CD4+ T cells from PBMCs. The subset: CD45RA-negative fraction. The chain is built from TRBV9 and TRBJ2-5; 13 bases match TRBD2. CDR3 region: CASSGGLAGHQETQYF. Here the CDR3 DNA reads TGTGCCAGCAGCGGGGGACTAGCGGGACATCAAGAGACCCAGTACTTC.